These T cell receptor beta chains were read from a single sample in a study of radiation and T cells in renal cell carcinoma. Clones were read by immunoSEQ multiplex PCR, and TCRdb kept only the in-frame ones, dropping some. The table has 130,000 to 150,000 clones, nearly 90% seen once; the top ten hold 12%. The sample consisted of blood, taken from a patient whose treatment included radiotherapy and nephrectomy. These receptor sequences come from a woman in her fifties or sixties with renal cell carcinoma. CDR3s include the opening cysteine and the closing phenylalanine or tryptophan. The order of the fields is D gene, J gene, V gene, clone size, CDR3 DNA, CDR3 protein. The D gene is left open where the match is weak. Rows may omit the clone size; those that give it use once, few, many or a size class.

>-|TRBJ2-1|TRBV7-6|-
TGTGCCAGCAGCAAAATTTCCGGGGACAATGAGCAGTTCTTC
CASSKISGDNEQFF
>TRBD2|TRBJ2-1|TRBV5-1|-
TGCGCCAGCCTCAGGGAGGGGAGCTCCTACAATGAGCAGTTCTTC
CASLREGSSYNEQFF
>TRBD1|TRBJ1-2|TRBV29-1|few
TGCAGCGCTGGGACAGGGTCTCGGTATGGCTACACCTTC
CSAGTGSRYGYTF
>TRBD1|TRBJ2-5|TRBV6-1|-
TGTGCCAGCACCCTCTCGACAGGGAAAGAGACCCAGTACTTC
CASTLSTGKETQYF
>TRBD1|TRBJ1-5|TRBV2|-
TGTGCCAGCAGCGCTGTCCAGGGGGGCCACCTGGATTTT
CASSAVQGGHLDF
>TRBD1|TRBJ2-7|TRBV28|-
TGTGCCAGCAGCCCCGGGACAGGGAGCTACGAGCAGTACTTC
CASSPGTGSYEQYF
>TRBD1|TRBJ2-3|TRBV18|-
TGTGCCAGCTCACCCCAACTTCCGGGACAGGGGGGGACAGATACGCAGTATTTT
CASSPQLPGQGGTDTQYF
>-|TRBJ1-1|TRBV19|-
TGTGCCAGTAGTATTGGGCAGGGTGGCACTGAAGCTTTCTTT
CASSIGQGGTEAFF
>-|TRBJ1-2|TRBV13|-
TGTGCCAGCAGCTTAGGGGGACCTAACTATGGCTACACCTTC
CASSLGGPNYGYTF
>TRBD2|TRBJ2-5|TRBV13|few
TGTGCCAGCAGCTTCTTTACCAGGTTGACTAGCGGGGGATTGGCGACCTTAAGAGAGACCCAGTACTTC
CASSFFTRLTSGGLATLRETQYF
>-|TRBJ1-5|TRBV6-6|-
TGTGCCAGCAGTTACGAAGGGGCTAGCAATCAGCCCCAGCATTTT
CASSYEGASNQPQHF
>-|TRBJ1-6|TRBV6-6|-
TGTGCCAGCAGGATTAACAGGGATAGCAATTCACCCCTCCACTTT
CASRINRDSNSPLHF
>-|TRBJ2-3|TRBV5-1|-
TGCGCCAGCAGCTTGGGGACAAGGGCAGATACGCAGTATTTT
CASSLGTRADTQYF
>-|TRBJ2-1|TRBV13|-
TGTGCCAGCAGCCTCTCCAGTACCTACAATGAGCAGTTCTTC
CASSLSSTYNEQFF
>-|TRBJ2-2|TRBV11-3|-
TGTGCCAGCATAACAAGCCACCGGTGGGACGGGGAGCTGTTTTTT
CASITSHRWDGELFF
>-|TRBJ1-1|TRBV18|-
TGTGCCAGCTCACCCGAAATAGAAACTGAAGCTTTCTTT
CASSPEIETEAFF
>-|TRBJ2-1|TRBV4-2|-
TGTGCCAGCAGCCAAGAGACCGGTTACAATGAGCAGTTCTTC
CASSQETGYNEQFF
>-|TRBJ2-1|TRBV15|-
TGTGCCACCAGCAGGGAAGCCCACAATGAGCAGTTCTTC
CATSREAHNEQFF
>TRBD1|TRBJ1-6|TRBV2|-
TGTGCCAGCAGGGAGGGACAGGGCTCTCCCCTCCACTTT
CASREGQGSPLHF
>TRBD2|TRBJ2-2|TRBV28|-
TGTGCCAGCAGTAGCGGGGCACCGTCGGAGCTGTTTTTT
CASSSGAPSELFF
>TRBD2|TRBJ2-1|TRBV6-1|-
TGTGCCAGCAGTGATACGGGACTAGCGGGGGGGTACAATGAGCAGTTCTTC
CASSDTGLAGGYNEQFF
>-|TRBJ1-2|TRBV29-1|-
TGCAGCCTCGGGACGGAATATGGCTACACCTTC
CSLGTEYGYTF
>-|TRBJ1-5|TRBV4-1|-
TGCGCCAGCAGCCAAGGACAAGCAGGTGGTCAGCCCCAGCATTTT
CASSQGQAGGQPQHF
>TRBD2|TRBJ2-3|TRBV6-5|-
TGTGCCAGCAGTCGACTAGCGGGGGCCACAGATACGCAGTATTTT
CASSRLAGATDTQYF
>TRBD2|TRBJ2-5|TRBV19|-
TGTGCCTCCGAACCTGGCGGGGGGAGGGAGACCCAGTACTTC
CASEPGGGRETQYF
>-|TRBJ2-5|TRBV11-3|-
TGTGCCAGCAGCGAAGGTGGGGGTAACGGAGAGACCCAGTACTTC
CASSEGGGNGETQYF
>TRBD2|TRBJ2-4|TRBV11-3|-
TGTGCCAGCAGCTATAGCGGGGTAGACATTCAGTACTTC
CASSYSGVDIQYF
>-|TRBJ1-1|TRBV5-4|-
TGTGCCAGCAGCTCTTATGGGGCACTGGCGGCTGAAGCTTTCTTT
CASSSYGALAAEAFF
>-|TRBJ1-1|TRBV4-2|medium-sized
TGTGCCAGCAGCCTAGGACGGTGGATCGCTGAAGCTTTCTTT
CASSLGRWIAEAFF
>-|TRBJ1-2|TRBV13|-
TGTGCCAGCAGCTTAGAGAGAACCTATGGCTACACCTTC
CASSLERTYGYTF
>-|TRBJ2-3|TRBV7-2|-
TGTGCCAGCAGCTTAGCGCTAGATACGCAGTATTTT
CASSLALDTQYF
>-|TRBJ1-1|TRBV18|few
TGTGCCAGCTCACCACCGCAGGGGATGAACACTGAAGCTTTCTTT
CASSPPQGMNTEAFF
>-|TRBJ2-7|TRBV5-5|-
TGTGCCAGCAGCACCTCGCGGGCTCGTACCCCCTACGAGCAGTACTTC
CASSTSRARTPYEQYF
>-|TRBJ1-4|TRBV28|-
TGTGCCAGCAGTCCCCCCAATAGGAAACTGTTTTTT
CASSPPNRKLFF
>-|TRBJ1-2|TRBV29-1|-
TGCAGCGTTGTCCCACAGGGTTATAACTATGGCTACACCTTC
CSVVPQGYNYGYTF
>-|TRBJ1-2|TRBV6-5|-
TGTGCCAGCAGTTACGGGGACCCTTCTAACTATGGCTACACCTTC
CASSYGDPSNYGYTF
>-|TRBJ2-5|TRBV19|-
TGTGCCAGTAGTCCCCCCCCGGGGGCGAGGAAGACCCAGTACTTC
CASSPPPGARKTQYF
>-|TRBJ1-5|TRBV7-2|-
TGTGCCAGCAGCTTTTCTTCTAGCAATCAGCCCCAGCATTTT
CASSFSSSNQPQHF
>-|TRBJ2-5|TRBV5-4|-
TGTGCCAGCAGCCTGGTGTCTACGGGGGAGACCCAGTACTTC
CASSLVSTGETQYF
>-|TRBJ2-1|TRBV11-3|few
TGTGCCAGCAGCTTAGATGGGAACAGGCGTTACAATGAGCAGTTCTTC
CASSLDGNRRYNEQFF
>-|TRBJ2-2|TRBV5-1|once
TGCGCCAGCAGCTCCACCAGCATTAGACACACCGGGGAGCTGTTTTTT
CASSSTSIRHTGELFF
>-|TRBJ1-2|TRBV14|-
TGTGCCAGCAGCCAAAGGGGGGCCCAAGGAGGCTACACCTTC
CASSQRGAQGGYTF
>-|TRBJ1-1|TRBV19|few
TGTGCCAGTAGTATGAAAAGGAACACTGAAGCTTTCTTT
CASSMKRNTEAFF
>-|TRBJ1-5|TRBV7-9|-
TGTGCCAGCAGCCCGCAACAGGGCACGACCCAGCATTTT
CASSPQQGTTQHF
>-|TRBJ1-1|TRBV6-6|-
TGTGCCAGCAGTTATCCCGACACTGAAGCTTTCTTT
CASSYPDTEAFF
>-|TRBJ1-6|TRBV6-5|-
TGTGCCAGCAGTAACAATAATTCACCCCTCCACTTT
CASSNNNSPLHF
>TRBD1|TRBJ1-2|TRBV5-1|-
TGCGCCAGCAGCTTGGACCGAGGACAGGGGCGAGGTGGCTACACCTTC
CASSLDRGQGRGGYTF
>TRBD1|TRBJ2-5|TRBV5-1|-
TGCGCCAGCAGCTTGACCGGGACAGGGAATCAAGAGACCCAGTACTTC
CASSLTGTGNQETQYF
>-|TRBJ2-3|TRBV7-8|once
TGTGCCAGCAGCTTTATGGGGCTGGCAGATACGCAGTATTTT
CASSFMGLADTQYF
>-|TRBJ2-7|TRBV10-2|-
TGCGCCAGCAGTGAGTTTGACTACGAGCAGTACTTC
CASSEFDYEQYF
>-|TRBJ1-1|TRBV2|-
TGTGCCAGCAGCCCTGACCCGAACACTGAAGCTTTCTTT
CASSPDPNTEAFF
>-|TRBJ1-1|TRBV6-6|-
TGTGCCAGCAGGGGACGATTAGTCGAAGCTTTCTTT
CASRGRLVEAFF
>TRBD1|TRBJ1-2|TRBV15|-
TGTGCCACCAGCAGAAATTTGCCTGGACAGGGGAACTATGGCTACACCTTC
CATSRNLPGQGNYGYTF
>-|TRBJ1-2|TRBV30|-
TGTGCCTGGAGTGCGAGACTCTATGGCTACACCTTC
CAWSARLYGYTF
>TRBD2|TRBJ2-1|TRBV11-2|-
TGTGCCAGCAGCCCATGGACTAGCGGGGGGTACAATGAGCAGTTCTTC
CASSPWTSGGYNEQFF
>TRBD2|TRBJ2-2|TRBV29-1|once
TGCAGCGGATCAGCGGGGCAGAACACCGGGGAGCTGTTTTTT
CSGSAGQNTGELFF
>TRBD1|TRBJ1-2|TRBV7-9|once
TGTGCCAGCAGCTTGGACAGGGATGGCTACACCTTC
CASSLDRDGYTF